This T cell receptor beta chain was retrieved from a study of cytomegalovirus exposure and HLA in healthy donors (dated by TCRdb to about 2017). With regard to the full study: An earlier analysis of roughly 630 of the donors reported more than 250 Gb of sequence data and some 120 million unique TCR beta sequences from 190 million or so T cells. Roughly 300 gigabases of sequencing data and 70 million to 85 million unique TCR sequences were included in an early release covering several hundred HLA-typed donors. The genetic ancestry cluster associated with self-reported Caucasian donors included around four fifths of the 300 to 400 genotyped donors. The aim of the study was to test whether cataloging public T cell receptors could identify signatures of past pathogen exposure. The T cell repertoires of about 700 subjects were profiled by immunosequencing and related to cytomegalovirus serostatus. In addition to the first cohort of 650 to 800 subjects, a separate validation cohort of about 120 different subjects was used. The study combined high-throughput TCR immunosequencing, statistical association of individual TCRs with disease status, and machine learning to predict cytomegalovirus infection status. A later analysis re-analyzed previously published TCR beta repertoires from 500 to 700 donors and added high-resolution HLA genotyping to study TCR occurrence patterns. Rather than drawing on any new phenotypic data, the later analysis identified candidate immune exposures from TCR beta sequences and the way those sequences occurred across donors. An earlier analysis of about 600 of the donors used high-throughput TCR beta sequencing to judge whether each TCR beta V gene segment behaved as functional or pseudogenic. Donor age, sex, ethnicity and CMV serostatus were compiled together with the repertoire data. In a later genetic analysis, genome-wide SNP genotypes for about 65% of the roughly 700 donors were used, and that subset was treated as a discovery cohort. All discovery cohort repertoires had been generated using a single sequencing platform. Class I and class II HLA loci were covered by the typing at four-digit resolution. Typing coverage differed by locus: A, B, C, DRB1 and DQB1 were typed in roughly 620-640 donors, DQA1 in approximately 520, DPA1 in 600 to 610, and DPB1 in around 440. A handful of DR-DQ haplotypes were handled as single units for association and clustering because linkage in the cohort was strong. Among roughly 400 genotyped donors of the cohort, an average of about 240,000 unique TCR beta nucleotide sequences were sequenced per donor, approximately 20% of them non-productive. Overall results and qualifications from the work: A later analysis found that HLA-associated TCR beta chains were more clonally expanded and had lower generation probabilities than equally common non-associated chains. According to a later analysis, most CMV-associated TCR beta chains appeared to be HLA-restricted, and the HLA associations seemed to be driven largely by CMV exposure. Presence/absence analyses assumed roughly uniform sequencing depth across donors, an assumption that may not hold. A few of the identified cytomegalovirus-associated TCR beta chains were confirmed in vitro to be specific for cytomegalovirus antigens. Across donors, most TCR sequences were observed very rarely, whereas some public TCRs were present in many individuals. A cluster of highly shared sequence variants was judged likely to be a technical artifact of the sequencing pipeline. This cohort had only TCR beta chains sequenced, and the lack of alpha or paired-chain data limited which features could be detected. In a later genetic analysis, fewer N-insertions in productive TCRs were reported among donors in an Asian-associated ancestry cluster than the roughly 670-donor mean. In a later genetic analysis, a missense DCLRE1C variant was associated with V-gene and J-gene trimming of TCR beta chains, and the association was replicated in an independent cohort. A later analysis reported that several top co-occurrence clusters appeared linked to parvovirus B19, influenza, CMV and Epstein-Barr virus. When HLA alleles, especially DR and DQ, strongly co-occurred, TCR associations were difficult to assign to individual alleles. The study gave a list of over 150 TCR beta chains associated with cytomegalovirus. Linkage disequilibrium might explain the correlated functional status among segregating V segments, but an unknown experimental factor could not be ruled out. The 87-base-pair reads could not distinguish some IMGT-functional V segments, including TRBV6-2 and TRBV6-3, so those segments were excluded. Specific HLA alleles were associated with 15,000 to 20,000 TCR beta sequences at a false discovery rate of 0.05 in a later analysis. HLA typing was unavailable for some donors at each locus, so association tests used only the typed subset. A further reported finding was that TCR beta sequences accurately predicted the HLA-A and HLA-B alleles for most subjects in the first cohort. For the cohort, immune exposure information was limited to CMV serostatus. The classifier was reported to diagnose cytomegalovirus status with high specificity and sensitivity in both the original and validation cohorts. An earlier analysis of 450 to 750 of the donors showed that most TCR beta V segments appeared in productive rearrangements either about 87% or about 30% of the time, which broadly matched IMGT annotations. It was suggested by the authors that the approach could potentially be generalized to other disease states and immunological phenotypes. Over 15 rarely observed V segments, including chromosome 9 orphons, were excluded from the earlier analysis of several hundred of the donors because counts were too low. In a later analysis, the rate of TCR association differed among HLA loci, with DRB1 alleles having the most associated TCRs and HLA-C alleles having the fewest.

In the germline V gene, CDR1 corresponds to KGHSH and CDR2 to LQKENI. Its CDR3 holds 14 amino acids, cysteine through phenylalanine. Here the CDR3 DNA is all that survives: 42 bases in frame from base 1. V and J lose 7 bases and 8 bases, and a span of 20 bases separates them. In total, fewer than 750 healthy bone marrow donors made up the cohort. At the time of sampling, every cohort member was nominally healthy, though immune exposures that went unrecorded were likely present. The donor was CMV seropositive and belonged to the group of 250 to 350 seropositive cohort members. A peripheral blood sample was provided by each donor, and peripheral blood mononuclear cells were used for TCR beta sequencing. The Qiagen DNeasy Blood Extraction Kit was used to extract genomic DNA from the blood cell samples. As for this clone: The specificity of this receptor is unknown. Within one base of it there is no much larger clone, and no base qualities were kept.

Libraries were built with the immunoSEQ multiplex PCR assay. The multiplex PCR relied on a mix of 60 forward primers for TCR Vbeta segments and 13 reverse primers for TCR Jbeta segments. The CDR3 region of rearranged TCR beta genes was amplified from genomic DNA by a multiplex PCR assay. The amplified TCR beta libraries were sequenced on the Illumina HiSeq System as 87-base-pair reads. The paper's processing steps were these. A later analysis tallied some 79 million unique TCR beta chains across the 600 to 700 repertoires, and roughly 11 million of those chains were shared by two or more donors. Raw reads were error-corrected and collapsed into unique sequences with a nearest-neighbor algorithm that merged closely related sequences to remove PCR and sequencing errors. Alignment of CDR3 sequences to IMGT reference sequences was used to assign V, D and J gene segments. For a sequence to be retained, a match of at least six nucleotides was required to both a V gene segment and a J gene segment. Rearrangements were called productive when the CDR3 lacked stop codons and stayed in frame with V and J; all others were non-productive. Following IMGT convention, CDR3 was defined as the stretch from the second conserved V-encoded cysteine to the conserved J-encoded phenylalanine. The earlier analysis of roughly 590 of the donors excluded any sequence lacking an unambiguous match to a single V gene segment. An earlier analysis of some 500 of the donors classified V segments as functional when productive rearrangements were above 56.7% and as segregating when the standard deviation between donors was above 5%. A statistical classification framework was built to diagnose cytomegalovirus status from the catalog of TCR beta chain sequences. In a later analysis, V and J genes were assigned by comparing TCR nucleotide sequences against IMGT/GENE-DB human TR gene sequences. Using the TCRdist pipeline, a later analysis assigned CDR3 sequences along with most-parsimonious VDJ recombination scenarios. In a later analysis, every TCR beta chain was defined by the combination of its CDR3 amino acid sequence and its V-gene family, and reads without a unique V-gene family were dropped. A later analysis removed 592 highly shared, low-generation-probability nucleotide sequences to deal with suspected cross-contamination and a sequencing artifact. A later analysis calculated a clonal expansion index for each public chain from normalized within-repertoire ranks of inferred template counts. A later analysis computed generation probabilities with a VDJ recombination model fitted to out-of-frame rearrangements, and checked the results against IGoR. Hypergeometric tests were used in a later analysis to score TCR-TCR, TCR-HLA and TCR-CMV co-occurrence, with a repertoire-size bias correction applied to the TCR pairs. A later analysis estimated false discovery rates by permuting HLA or CMV assignments 20 times. In a later analysis, co-occurring TCRs were grouped using DBSCAN, with TCRdist sequence similarity added in when clustering inside HLA-allele-positive subsets. Repertoires with fewer than 30,000 or more than 120,000 public chains, plus five repertoires with anomalous nucleotide sharing, were excluded from co-occurrence clustering. Drawn from immuneACCESS, this table holds only the in-frame rearrangements with V and J called that TCRdb kept. Clones are partly lost; checked studies trace under half to an unresolved V gene and leave the rest unexplained. The D gene and trimming were derived from the DNA, and the V and J assignments and clone size from that table. The table for this sample lists about 140,000 clones; roughly 9.6% of them were counted only once. The leading ten clones occupy roughly 6.4% of the sample.

The clonotype comes from a woman aged 40 to 50 in good health and CMV-seropositive. The material sequenced was PBMCs. Here the chain combines TRBV18 and TRBJ1-2; the D gene is perhaps TRBD1, on 6 matching bases. This receptor carries the CDR3 CASLRNRAEKGYTF. In nucleotide form, the sequence is TGTGCCAGCTTGAGGAACAGGGCTGAGAAGGGCTACACCTTC.